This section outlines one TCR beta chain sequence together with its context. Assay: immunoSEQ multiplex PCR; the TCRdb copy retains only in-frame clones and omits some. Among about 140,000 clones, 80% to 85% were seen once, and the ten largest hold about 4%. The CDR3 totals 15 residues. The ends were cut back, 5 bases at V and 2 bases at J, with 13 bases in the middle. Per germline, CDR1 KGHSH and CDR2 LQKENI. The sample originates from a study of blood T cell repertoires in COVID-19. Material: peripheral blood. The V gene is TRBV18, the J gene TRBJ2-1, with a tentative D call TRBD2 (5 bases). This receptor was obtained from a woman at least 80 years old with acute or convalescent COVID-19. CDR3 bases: TGTGCCAGCTCAGTACACTCCGGGGCCTACAATGAGCAGTTCTTC. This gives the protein CASSVHSGAYNEQFF.